This T cell receptor beta chain was retrieved from a study of OX40 agonist ivuxolimab in advanced cancers. Study-level points and caveats: On average, CD8+ T cells had more expanded clones than CD4+.

On this clone itself: Its specificity is unknown.

This CDR3 spans 15 amino acids. Germline V lookup: CDR1 MDHEN, CDR2 SYDVKM. Trimming stripped 5 bases from V and 1 base from J, with 12 bases between. Sequencing was performed with immunoSEQ multiplex PCR; in TCRdb, only in-frame clones are kept and a portion is missing. The data contain fewer than 40,000 clones, roughly four fifths of them seen just once; the ten biggest clones take up 9.5% to 12%. The sample in question was CD4+ or CD8+ T cells sorted from blood, obtained in a trial of the OX40 agonist ivuxolimab. This chain joins TRBV28 and TRBJ2-1; D possibly corresponds to TRBD2 (5 bases). The source of this sequence is an adult with an advanced solid tumor such as melanoma, head and neck, liver or kidney cancer. CDR3 bases: TGTGCCAGCAGTCAGGACTCTCAATCCTACAATGAGCAGTTCTTC. It yields the protein CASSQDSQSYNEQFF.